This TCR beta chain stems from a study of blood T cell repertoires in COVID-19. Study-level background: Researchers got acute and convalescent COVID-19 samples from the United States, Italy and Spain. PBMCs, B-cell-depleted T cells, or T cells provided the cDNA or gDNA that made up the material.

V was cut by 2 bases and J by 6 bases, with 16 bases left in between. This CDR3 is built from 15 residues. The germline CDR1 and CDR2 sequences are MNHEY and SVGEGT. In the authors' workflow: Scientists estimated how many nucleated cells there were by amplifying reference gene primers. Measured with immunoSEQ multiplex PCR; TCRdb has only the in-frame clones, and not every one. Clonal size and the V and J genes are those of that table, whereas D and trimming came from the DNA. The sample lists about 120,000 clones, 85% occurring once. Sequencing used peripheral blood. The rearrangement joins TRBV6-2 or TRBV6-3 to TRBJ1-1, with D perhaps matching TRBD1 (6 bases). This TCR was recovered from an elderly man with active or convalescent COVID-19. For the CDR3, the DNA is TGTGCCAGCAGTTACGGGACCAGAGGGGGGGCTGAAGCTTTCTTT. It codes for CASSYGTRGGAEAFF.